These 31 T cell receptor beta chains came from one sample sequenced in a study of cytomegalovirus exposure and HLA in healthy donors. PCR primers comprised 60 Vbeta and 13 Jbeta primers. Generated by immunoSEQ multiplex PCR, the TCRdb table keeps only in-frame clones and is missing some. The table has 160,000 or so clones, approximately 72% seen once; the top ten hold about 2.3%. The sample taken for sequencing was PBMCs. The receptors stem from a female donor in good health and CMV-seronegative.

CDR3 in amino acids: CASSLGSGGAPFQPQHF. The CDR3 nucleotides read TGTGCCAGCAGCTTAGGGTCAGGTGGCGCCCCCTTTCAGCCCCAGCATTTT. This sequence joins TRBV7-2 and TRBJ1-5; no reliable D call. V shed 1 base and J shed 6 bases, with 19 bases lying between them. The germline gives CDR1 SGHTA, CDR2 FQGNSA. The CDR3 runs 17 residues. The full variable domain, its missing parts supplied by reference TRBV7-2 and TRBJ1-5, is GAGVSQSPSNKVTEKGKDVELRCDPISGHTALYWYRQSLGQGLEFLIYFQGNSAPDKSGLPSDRFSAERTGGSVSTLTIQRTQQEDSAVYLCASSLGSGGAPFQPQHFGDGTRLSIL.

The J gene is TRBJ1-2, the V gene TRBV18, with 9 positions matching TRBD1. After removal of 3 bases from V and 4 bases from J, the junction contained 15 bases not matched to a gene. Germline V gene lookup returns CDR1 KGHSH and CDR2 LQKENI. CDR3 size: 18 residues. The CDR3 nucleotides are TGTGCCAGCTCACCTATAATCCGGGACAGGGATCGGGGCTATGGCTACACCTTC. Its protein product is CASSPIIRDRDRGYGYTF.

The chain employs TRBV2 and TRBJ1-5; tentative D call: TRBD1 (6 bases). The CDR3 has 15 residues. Per germline, CDR1 SNHLY and CDR2 FYNNEI. Deletions cut 6 bases from V and 6 bases from J, with 18 bases between. The CDR3 DNA reads as TGTGCCAGCAGGATGGGACAAAATTCGGGTCAGCCCCAGCATTTT. Protein: CASRMGQNSGQPQHF.

This sequence joins TRBV19 and TRBJ1-2, with 9 positions matching TRBD1. Losses at the gene ends were 7 bases for V and 0 bases for J; bases not matched to a gene: 9. The germline CDR1 and CDR2 sequences are LNHDA and SQIVND (reference sequence). The CDR3 covers 16 residues. CDR3 sequence (DNA): TGTGCCAGTAACCCCGGGACAGGGATTTCTAACTATGGCTACACCTTC. It encodes CASNPGTGISNYGYTF.

In regard to this clone: Likely a read error: the CDR3 ends without its conserved phenylalanine or tryptophan. V usage is TRBV27 and J usage is TRBJ1-1; D unclear. The germline CDR1 and CDR2 sequences are MNHEY and SMNVEV (reference sequence). V lost 2 bases and J lost 1, with 8 bases in between. CDR3 length: 14 residues. CDR3 sequence reads: CASSLHQRNTEAFS. Here the CDR3 DNA reads TGTGCCAGCAGTTTACACCAGAGGAACACTGAAGCTTTCTCT.

This clone was seen a single time. Other DNA sequences of this sample code for an identical CDR3. The J gene is TRBJ2-7, the V gene TRBV20-1; D possibly corresponds to TRBD1 (5 bases). This CDR3 has 11 amino acids. V was clipped by 3 bases and J by 3 bases, with 6 bases between them. CDR1 is DFQATT, CDR2 SNEGSKA, per germline (reference sequence). The CDR3 loop reads CSASDSYEQYF. Here the CDR3 DNA reads TGCAGTGCTAGTGACAGCTACGAGCAGTACTTC.

This clone was recorded once. The chain links TRBV5-4 to TRBJ2-1; 9 bases line up with TRBD1. V gave up 3 bases and J gave up 3 bases; unmatched junction bases: 4. This CDR3 spans 15 amino acids. Germline V gives CDR1 SGHNT, CDR2 YYREEE (reference sequence). CDR3 sequence: CASSSRTGDYNEQFF. In nucleotides, the CDR3 is TGTGCCAGCAGCTCCCGGACAGGGGACTACAATGAGCAGTTCTTC.

Remarks on this clone: Other DNA variants within this sample encode the same CDR3. This rearrangement joins TRBV7-2 to TRBJ1-2; D is unresolved. Trimming removed 3 bases from V and 2 bases from J, with 7 bases in between. CDR1 and CDR2 from the germline V gene are SGHTA and FQGNSA. This CDR3 spans 13 amino acids. The CDR3 DNA reads TGTGCCAGCAGCTTGGGAGGGAACTATGGCTACACCTTC. Translated, it gives CASSLGGNYGYTF. Drawing the rest from reference TRBV7-2 and TRBJ1-2, the complete variable domain is GAGVSQSPSNKVTEKGKDVELRCDPISGHTALYWYRQSLGQGLEFLIYFQGNSAPDKSGLPSDRFSAERTGGSVSTLTIQRTQQEDSAVYLCASSLGGNYGYTFGSGTRLTVV.

This clone is a singleton in its sample. J is TRBJ2-7 and V is TRBV27, with D possibly being TRBD1 (6 bases). The length of the CDR3 is 16 residues. Germline-derived CDR1 and CDR2 are MNHEY and SMNVEV (reference sequence). V shed 1 base and J shed 0 bases, with 13 bases lying between them. CDR3 protein: CASSLWGTLASYEQYF. CDR3 nucleotides: TGTGCCAGCAGTTTATGGGGGACACTCGCCTCCTACGAGCAGTACTTC.

The V and J genes are TRBV13 and TRBJ2-1; 9 positions match TRBD1. J was trimmed by 9 bases and V by 8 bases; bases with no gene match: 8. Per the germline V gene, CDR1 is PRHDT and CDR2 is FYEKMQ (reference sequence). CDR3 length: 13 residues. The CDR3 region is CASEGTGHPEQFF. For the CDR3, the DNA is TGTGCCAGCGAGGGGACAGGGCACCCTGAGCAGTTCTTC. Full variable domain (missing parts from reference TRBV13 and TRBJ2-1): AAGVIQSPRHLIKEKRETATLKCYPIPRHDTVYWYQQGPGQDPQFLISFYEKMQSDKGSIPDRFSAQQFSDYHSELNMSSLELGDSALYFCASEGTGHPEQFFGPGTRLTVL.

J is TRBJ2-1 and V is TRBV19; D ambiguous. CDR3 length equals 15 residues. The germline V and J ends were trimmed by 5 bases and 0 bases, with 11 bases remaining between them. Germline CDR1 reads LNHDA; CDR2 reads SQIVND (reference sequence). The CDR3 DNA sequence: TGTGCCAGTAGTCGCCAGGTGGGCTCCTACAATGAGCAGTTCTTC. This translates into CASSRQVGSYNEQFF.

The chain recombines TRBV9 with TRBJ2-5; 7 nucleotides agree with TRBD1. This CDR3 region has 14 residues. In germline, CDR1 is SGDLS, CDR2 YYNGEE. The V and J ends lost 0 bases and 7 bases, in that order; junction bases with no gene match: 6. The CDR3 nucleotides read TGTGCCAGCAGCGTAGAAAGGGGGCCCGGGACCCAGTACTTC. This codes for CASSVERGPGTQYF.

This clone was recorded a few times. The rearrangement joins TRBV7-3 to TRBJ2-3; TRBD2 matches at 10 bases. This CDR3 spans 15 amino acids. Per the germline V gene, CDR1 is SGHTA and CDR2 is FQGTGA. Trimming cost V 6 bases and J 1 base; bases outside gene matches: 4. As DNA, the CDR3 is TGTGCCAGCAGTGCAGCGGGAGGGGGCACAGATACGCAGTATTTT. It encodes CASSAAGGGTDTQYF. Complete variable domain (other parts from reference TRBV7-3 and TRBJ2-3): GAGVSQTPSNKVTEKGKYVELRCDPISGHTALYWYRQSLGQGPEFLIYFQGTGAADDSGLPNDRFFAVRPEGSVSTLKIQRTERGDSAVYLCASSAAGGGTDTQYFGPGTRLTVL.

This rearrangement joins TRBV7-8 to TRBJ1-6; 7 bases are shared with TRBD1. The CDR3 runs to 16 residues. The germline V gene encodes CDR1 SGHVS and CDR2 FQNEAQ. With V trimmed by 4 bases and J by 7 bases, 10 bases remained unmatched. CDR3 bases: TGTGCCAGCAGCTCCACGAGACAGGGTTACAATTCACCCCTCCACTTT. The encoded protein is CASSSTRQGYNSPLHF.

The chain has TRBV2 and TRBJ2-5, with 9 bases lining up with TRBD1. Germline-derived CDR1 and CDR2 are SNHLY and FYNNEI. The V gene end was trimmed by 5 bases and the J gene end by 5 bases; junction bases not matched to a gene: 12. CDR3 length: 16 residues. In DNA, the CDR3 is TGTGCCAGCAGTTCCCCCCGACAGGGGGGACGGGAGACCCAGTACTTC. Amino acids: CASSSPRQGGRETQYF. Full variable domain (missing parts from reference TRBV2 and TRBJ2-5): EPEVTQTPSHQVTQMGQEVILRCVPISNHLYFYWYRQILGQKVEFLVSFYNNEISEKSEIFDDQFSVERPDGSNFTLKIRSTKLEDSAMYFCASSSPRQGGRETQYFGPGTRLLVL.

The chain combines TRBV6-5 with TRBJ1-2; 7 nucleotides line up with TRBD1. The CDR3 is 14 amino acids. Germline CDR1 MNHEY, CDR2 SVGAGI. V was clipped by 4 bases and J by 0 bases; unmatched bases: 2. Here the CDR3 DNA reads TGTGCCAGCAGTTCGACAGGGTCTAACTATGGCTACACCTTC. Protein: CASSSTGSNYGYTF.

This clone was detected only a few times. The chain uses TRBV19 and TRBJ2-1; D is ambiguous. In germline, CDR1 is LNHDA, CDR2 SQIVND (reference sequence). V dropped 2 bases and J dropped 4 bases, with 6 bases sitting between them. The CDR3 runs to 13 residues. This CDR3 is CASSIFKYNEQFF. Here the CDR3 DNA reads TGTGCCAGTAGTATATTCAAATACAATGAGCAGTTCTTC.

The V gene is TRBV29-1, the J gene TRBJ1-3; D gene ambiguous. The CDR3 has 14 residues. Germline CDR1 reads SQVTM; CDR2 reads ANQGSEA. The V end lost 4 bases, the J end lost 0 bases, and 10 bases lay between the germline ends. Here the CDR3 reads CSVVTGNSGNTIYF. The CDR3 bases are TGCAGCGTTGTAACGGGGAACTCTGGAAACACCATATATTTT. The full variable domain, its missing parts supplied by reference TRBV29-1 and TRBJ1-3, is SAVISQKPSRDICQRGTSLTIQCQVDSQVTMMFWYRQQPGQSLTLIATANQGSEATYESGFVIDKFPISRPNLTFSTLTVSNMSPEDSSIYLCSVVTGNSGNTIYFGEGSWLTVV.

CDR3 protein: CASWSGTGREGYTF. The DNA of the CDR3 is TGTGCCAGCTGGTCCGGGACAGGGAGGGAGGGCTACACCTTC. J is TRBJ1-2 and V is TRBV28; the match to TRBD1 covers 9 bases. This CDR3 is 14 amino acids long. V trimming: 8 bases; J trimming: 8 bases; junction bases outside the gene matches: 12. The germline CDR1 and CDR2 sequences are MDHEN and SYDVKM.

For the CDR3, the DNA is TGTGCCACCCCCACTAGGGGGCGCGGCTATGGCTACACCTTC. Residues: CATPTRGRGYGYTF. This chain links TRBV28 with TRBJ1-2; 7 nucleotides align to TRBD1. J lost 4 bases, V lost 10 bases, and 12 bases had no gene match. Germline V gene data show CDR1 as MDHEN and CDR2 as SYDVKM. The CDR3 has 14 amino acids.

This clone was detected only once. The gene calls are TRBV5-8 and TRBJ1-3; TRBD1 is a possible D gene (5 bases). The CDR3 sequence is 15 residues long. Trimming removed 4 bases at V and 4 bases at J, with 15 bases between. Per germline, CDR1 SGHTS and CDR2 YDEGEE. The CDR3 DNA is TGTGCCAGCAGCCGACCAGGGACTCCGGGAAACACCATATATTTT. Amino acid sequence: CASSRPGTPGNTIYF.

In this sample, this clone turned up once. The chain combines TRBV30 with TRBJ2-5; D unclear. V lost 1 base and J lost 0, with 3 bases in between. Germline lookup yields CDR1 GTSNPN and CDR2 SVGIG (reference sequence). The CDR3 runs 12 residues. CDR3 sequence reads: CAWSAYQETQYF. The CDR3 nucleotides read TGTGCCTGGAGTGCGTACCAAGAGACCCAGTACTTC.

The rearrangement links TRBV19 to TRBJ1-4; D is unclear. CDR3 length equals 13 residues. Looked up from germline, CDR1 is LNHDA and CDR2 is SQIVND (reference sequence). The V end was cut by 3 bases, the J end by 10 bases, with 12 bases between. The CDR3 is CASSIPGVGKLFF. CDR3 DNA: TGTGCCAGTAGTATTCCCGGGGTTGGAAAACTGTTTTTT.

Worth noting for this clone: Its ends do not fully match the called genes, so a read error is possible. This chain uses TRBV7-7 with TRBJ2-5; the D gene is possibly TRBD2 (6 bases). The CDR3 runs 15 residues. In germline, CDR1 is SSHAT, CDR2 FNYEAQ (reference sequence). The CDR3 sequence is CASSLRLGRQETQYF. As DNA, the CDR3 is TGTGCTAGCAGCCTACGACTAGGGAGACAAGAGACCCAGTACTTC.

This clone was recorded a few times. The chain links TRBV19 to TRBJ1-1; the D gene is possibly TRBD1 (6 bases). The CDR3 totals 17 residues. Germline V gene sequence: CDR1 LNHDA, CDR2 SQIVND (reference sequence). Trimming removed 5 bases from V and 4 bases from J, with 23 bases in between. This chain's CDR3 is CASSHPQQGATSTEAFF. The DNA of the CDR3 is TGTGCCAGTAGTCATCCACAACAGGGAGCCACCAGCACTGAAGCTTTCTTT.

The V and J genes are TRBV27 and TRBJ1-2; D not certain. The CDR3 consists of 13 residues. Looked up from germline, CDR1 is MNHEY and CDR2 is SMNVEV (reference sequence). V lost 6 bases and J 0 bases, leaving 8 bases between the germline ends. The CDR3 protein is CASRFNTNYGYTF. CDR3 DNA: TGTGCCAGCAGGTTTAACACTAACTATGGCTACACCTTC.

The chain joins TRBV9 to TRBJ2-1; possibly TRBD2 for D (6 bases). Trimming left V 0 bases short and J 8 bases short, with 12 bases between. CDR1 and CDR2 (germline): SGDLS, YYNGEE. The CDR3 has 14 amino acids. CDR3: CASSVARPSDEQFF. The DNA for the CDR3 is TGTGCCAGCAGCGTAGCTCGGCCTAGCGATGAGCAGTTCTTC.

The genes are TRBV6-4 and TRBJ1-1; 9 bases are a match to TRBD1. The V gene end was trimmed by 5 bases and the J gene end by 1 base; junction bases not matched to a gene: 5. Germline CDR1 reads MRHNA; CDR2 reads SNTAGT. This CDR3 region has 15 residues. The CDR3: CASSHRGRGNTEAFF. For the CDR3, the DNA is TGTGCCAGCAGTCACAGGGGGCGGGGGAACACTGAAGCTTTCTTT.

V usage is TRBV28 and J usage is TRBJ2-6, with a possible D match to TRBD2 (6 bases). The CDR3 contains 16 residues. V dropped 5 bases and J dropped 2 bases, with 13 bases sitting between them. The germline gives CDR1 MDHEN, CDR2 SYDVKM. In nucleotides, the CDR3 is TGTGCCAGCAGTCTTCGCGGGGCAACTGGGGCCAACGTCCTGACTTTC. Translating gives CASSLRGATGANVLTF.

The V call is TRBV4-2, the J call TRBJ2-6, with D possibly being TRBD1 (6 bases). Trimming left V 0 bases short and J 2 bases short, with 20 bases between. The germline V gene encodes CDR1 LGHNA and CDR2 YNFKEQ. The CDR3 extends over 20 amino acids. The chain's CDR3 is CASSQDSRGAGFAGANVLTF. The CDR3 DNA reads TGTGCCAGCAGCCAAGATTCCAGGGGCGCAGGGTTCGCTGGGGCCAACGTCCTGACTTTC.

The rearrangement uses TRBV5-1 and TRBJ1-3; D call uncertain. Looked up from germline, CDR1 is SGHRS and CDR2 is YFSETQ. The germline V and J ends were trimmed by 0 bases and 1 base, with 11 bases remaining between them. The CDR3 has 16 residues. The CDR3 DNA follows: TGCGCCAGCAGCTTGGTGGGCGCAGATTCTGGAAACACCATATATTTT. Translation: CASSLVGADSGNTIYF.